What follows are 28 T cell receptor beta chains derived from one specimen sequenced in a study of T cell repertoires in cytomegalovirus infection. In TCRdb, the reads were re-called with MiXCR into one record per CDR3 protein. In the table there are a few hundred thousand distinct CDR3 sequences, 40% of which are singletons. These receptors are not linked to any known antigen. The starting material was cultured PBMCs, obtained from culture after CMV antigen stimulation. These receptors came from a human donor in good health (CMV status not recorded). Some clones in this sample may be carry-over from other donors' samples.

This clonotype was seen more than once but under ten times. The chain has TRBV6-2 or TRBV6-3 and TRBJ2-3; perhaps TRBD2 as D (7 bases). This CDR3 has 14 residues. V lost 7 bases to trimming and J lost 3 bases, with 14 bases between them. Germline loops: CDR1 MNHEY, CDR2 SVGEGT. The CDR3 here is CASKKGGTTDTQYF. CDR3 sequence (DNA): TGTGCCAGCAAGAAGGGGGGGACGACAGATACGCAGTATTTT.

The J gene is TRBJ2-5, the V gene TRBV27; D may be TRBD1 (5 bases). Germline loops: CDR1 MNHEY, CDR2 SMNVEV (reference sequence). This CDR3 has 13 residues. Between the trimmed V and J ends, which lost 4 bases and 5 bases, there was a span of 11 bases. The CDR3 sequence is CASSSDSGETQYF. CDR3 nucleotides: TGTGCCAGCAGTTCCGACAGTGGGGAGACCCAGTACTTC.

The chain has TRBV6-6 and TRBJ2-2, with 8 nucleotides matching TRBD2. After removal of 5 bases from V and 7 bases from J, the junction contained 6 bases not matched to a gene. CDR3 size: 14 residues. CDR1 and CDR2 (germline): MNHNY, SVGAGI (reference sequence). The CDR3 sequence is CASSERRGVGELFF. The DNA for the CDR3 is TGTGCCAGCAGTGAGCGGCGGGGGGTCGGGGAGCTGTTTTTT.

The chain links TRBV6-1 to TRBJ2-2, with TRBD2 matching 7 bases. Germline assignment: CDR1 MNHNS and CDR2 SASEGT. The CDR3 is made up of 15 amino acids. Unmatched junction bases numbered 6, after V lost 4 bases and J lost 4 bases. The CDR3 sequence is CASSGAREGTGELFF. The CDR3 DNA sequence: TGTGCCAGCAGTGGGGCCAGGGAGGGCACCGGGGAGCTGTTTTTT.

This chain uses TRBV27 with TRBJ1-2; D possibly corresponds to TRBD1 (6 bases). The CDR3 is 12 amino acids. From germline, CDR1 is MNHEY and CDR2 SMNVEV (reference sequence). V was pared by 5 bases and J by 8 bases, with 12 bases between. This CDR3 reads CASSTGFGGYTF. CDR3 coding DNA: TGTGCCAGCAGTACAGGGTTCGGAGGCTACACCTTC.

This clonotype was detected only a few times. The CDR3 is CASSPTLTSGVPYEQYF. The DNA of the CDR3 is TGTGCCAGCAGTCCAACGCTGACTAGCGGAGTCCCCTACGAGCAGTACTTC. The chain recombines TRBV27 with TRBJ2-7; 9 positions match TRBD2. J gave up 2 bases and V 5 bases, and 13 bases lay outside the gene matches. Looked up from germline, CDR1 is MNHEY and CDR2 is SMNVEV (reference sequence). The CDR3 is 17 residues long.

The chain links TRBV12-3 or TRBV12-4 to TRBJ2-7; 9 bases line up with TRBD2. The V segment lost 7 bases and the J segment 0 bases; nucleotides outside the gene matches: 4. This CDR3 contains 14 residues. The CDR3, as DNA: TGTGCCAGCACCGCTAGCGGGATCTCCTACGAGCAGTACTTC. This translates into CASTASGISYEQYF.

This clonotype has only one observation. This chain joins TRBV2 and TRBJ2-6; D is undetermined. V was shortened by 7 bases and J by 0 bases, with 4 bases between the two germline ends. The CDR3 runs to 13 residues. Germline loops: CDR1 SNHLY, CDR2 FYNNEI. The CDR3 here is CASIFSGANVLTF. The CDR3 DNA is TGTGCCAGCATCTTCTCTGGGGCCAACGTCCTGACTTTC.

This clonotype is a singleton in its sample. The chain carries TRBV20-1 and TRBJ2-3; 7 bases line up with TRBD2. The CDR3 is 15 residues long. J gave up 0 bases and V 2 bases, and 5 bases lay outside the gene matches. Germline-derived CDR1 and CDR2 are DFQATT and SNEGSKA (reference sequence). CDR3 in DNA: TGCAGTGCTAGACCGGGGGGAACCAGCACAGATACGCAGTATTTT. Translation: CSARPGGTSTDTQYF.

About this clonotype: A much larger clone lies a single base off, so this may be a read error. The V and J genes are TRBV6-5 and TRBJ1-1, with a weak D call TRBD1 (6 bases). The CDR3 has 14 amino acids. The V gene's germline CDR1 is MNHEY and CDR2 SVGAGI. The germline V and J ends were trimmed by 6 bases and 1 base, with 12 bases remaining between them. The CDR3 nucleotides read TGTGCCAGCAGCCCGGGGGGGCAGAACACTGAAGCTTTCTTT. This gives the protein CASSPGGQNTEAFF.

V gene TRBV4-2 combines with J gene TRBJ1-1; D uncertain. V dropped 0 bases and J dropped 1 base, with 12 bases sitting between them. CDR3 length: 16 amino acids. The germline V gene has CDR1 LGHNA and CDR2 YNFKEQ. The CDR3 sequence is CASSQDDGTANTEAFF. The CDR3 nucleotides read TGTGCCAGCAGCCAAGATGACGGAACAGCGAACACTGAAGCTTTCTTT.

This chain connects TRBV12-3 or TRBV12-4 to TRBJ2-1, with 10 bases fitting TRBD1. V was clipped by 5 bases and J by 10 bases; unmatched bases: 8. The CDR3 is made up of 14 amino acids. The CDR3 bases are TGTGCCAGCAGTACCGGGACAGGGGCTAACGAGCAGTTCTTC. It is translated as CASSTGTGANEQFF.

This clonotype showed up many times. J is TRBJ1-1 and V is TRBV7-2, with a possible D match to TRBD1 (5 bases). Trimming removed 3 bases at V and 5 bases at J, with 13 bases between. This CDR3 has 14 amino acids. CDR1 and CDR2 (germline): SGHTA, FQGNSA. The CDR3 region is CASSFGGTATEAFF. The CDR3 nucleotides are TGTGCCAGCAGCTTCGGGGGGACTGCTACTGAAGCTTTCTTT.

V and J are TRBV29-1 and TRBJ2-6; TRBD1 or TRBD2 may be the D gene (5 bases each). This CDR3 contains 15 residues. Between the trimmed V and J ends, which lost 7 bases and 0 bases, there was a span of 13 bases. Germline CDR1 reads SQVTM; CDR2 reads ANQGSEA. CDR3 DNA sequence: TGCAGCGCTACGGGACGAAACTCTGGGGCCAACGTCCTGACTTTC. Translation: CSATGRNSGANVLTF.

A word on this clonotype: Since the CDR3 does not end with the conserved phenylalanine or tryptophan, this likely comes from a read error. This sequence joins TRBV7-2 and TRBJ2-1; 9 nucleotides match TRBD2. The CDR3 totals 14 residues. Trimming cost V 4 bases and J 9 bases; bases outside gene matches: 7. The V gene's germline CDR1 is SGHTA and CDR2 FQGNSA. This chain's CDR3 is CASSSSSGVSEQFL. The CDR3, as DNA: TGTGCCAGCAGCTCCTCTAGCGGGGTCTCTGAGCAGTTCCTC.

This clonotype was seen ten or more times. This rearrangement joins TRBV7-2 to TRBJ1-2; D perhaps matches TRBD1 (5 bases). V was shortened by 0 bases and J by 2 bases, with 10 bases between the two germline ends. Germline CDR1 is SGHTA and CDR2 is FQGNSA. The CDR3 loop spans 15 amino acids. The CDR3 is CASSLAWGGNYGYTF. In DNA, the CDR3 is TGTGCCAGCAGCTTAGCGTGGGGGGGAAACTATGGCTACACCTTC.

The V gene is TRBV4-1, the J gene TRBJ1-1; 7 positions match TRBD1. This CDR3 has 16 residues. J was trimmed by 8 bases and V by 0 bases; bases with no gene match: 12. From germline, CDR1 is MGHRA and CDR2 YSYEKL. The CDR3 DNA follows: TGCGCCAGCAGCCAAGATTGGGGACAGAAACATCTGGAAGCTTTCTTT. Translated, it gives CASSQDWGQKHLEAFF.

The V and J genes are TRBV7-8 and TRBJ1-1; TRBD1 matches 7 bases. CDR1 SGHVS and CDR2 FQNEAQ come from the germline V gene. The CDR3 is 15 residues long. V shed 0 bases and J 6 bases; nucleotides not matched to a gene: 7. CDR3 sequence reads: CASSLAVQGDAEAFF. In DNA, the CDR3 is TGTGCCAGCAGCTTAGCCGTCCAGGGGGACGCTGAAGCTTTCTTT.

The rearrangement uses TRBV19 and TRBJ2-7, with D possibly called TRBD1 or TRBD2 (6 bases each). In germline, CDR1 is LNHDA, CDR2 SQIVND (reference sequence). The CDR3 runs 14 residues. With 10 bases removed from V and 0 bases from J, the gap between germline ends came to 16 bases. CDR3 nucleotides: TGTGCCACCGAGGAAGGGGGAGGCTCCTACGAGCAGTACTTC. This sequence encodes CATEEGGGSYEQYF.

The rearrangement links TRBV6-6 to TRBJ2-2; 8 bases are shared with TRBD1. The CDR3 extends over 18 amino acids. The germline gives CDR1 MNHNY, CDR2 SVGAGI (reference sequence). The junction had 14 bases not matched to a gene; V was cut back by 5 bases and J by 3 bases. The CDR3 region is CASSVGTGGGTYTGELFF. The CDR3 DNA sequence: TGTGCCAGCAGTGTAGGGACAGGTGGGGGAACGTACACCGGGGAGCTGTTTTTT.

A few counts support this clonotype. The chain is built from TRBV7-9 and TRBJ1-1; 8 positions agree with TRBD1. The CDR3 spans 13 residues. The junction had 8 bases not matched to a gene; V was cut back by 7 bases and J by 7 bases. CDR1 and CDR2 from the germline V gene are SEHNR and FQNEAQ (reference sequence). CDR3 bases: TGTGCCAGCACCTTGACAGGGGTGCTTGAAGCTTTCTTT. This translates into CASTLTGVLEAFF.

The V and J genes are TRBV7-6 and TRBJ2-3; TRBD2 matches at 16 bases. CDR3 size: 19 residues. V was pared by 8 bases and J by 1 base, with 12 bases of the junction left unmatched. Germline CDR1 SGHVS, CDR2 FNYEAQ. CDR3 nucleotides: TGTGCCAGCGGCACCGGGACTAGCGGGGGGGGGTTCGGCACAGATACGCAGTATTTT. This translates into CASGTGTSGGGFGTDTQYF.

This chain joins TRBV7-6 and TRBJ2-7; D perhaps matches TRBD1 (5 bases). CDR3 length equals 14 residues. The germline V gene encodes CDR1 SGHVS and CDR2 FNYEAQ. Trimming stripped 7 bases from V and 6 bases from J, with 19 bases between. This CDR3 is CASTPAAGKSEQYF. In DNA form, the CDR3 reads TGTGCCAGCACTCCGGCGGCAGGGAAGAGCGAGCAGTACTTC.

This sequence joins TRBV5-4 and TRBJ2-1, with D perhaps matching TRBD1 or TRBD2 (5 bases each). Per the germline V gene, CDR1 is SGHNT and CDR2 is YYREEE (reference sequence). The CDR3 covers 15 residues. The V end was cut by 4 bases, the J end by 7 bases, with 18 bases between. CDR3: CASSARDVKENEQFF. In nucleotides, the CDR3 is TGTGCCAGCAGCGCCCGGGACGTTAAGGAAAATGAGCAGTTCTTC.

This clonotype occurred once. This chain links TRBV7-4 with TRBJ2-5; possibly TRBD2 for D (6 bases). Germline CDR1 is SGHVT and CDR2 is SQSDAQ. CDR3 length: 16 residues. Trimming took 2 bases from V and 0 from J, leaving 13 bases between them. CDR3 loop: CASSLMGGPYQETQYF. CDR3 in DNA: TGTGCCAGCAGCTTAATGGGGGGACCGTACCAAGAGACCCAGTACTTC.

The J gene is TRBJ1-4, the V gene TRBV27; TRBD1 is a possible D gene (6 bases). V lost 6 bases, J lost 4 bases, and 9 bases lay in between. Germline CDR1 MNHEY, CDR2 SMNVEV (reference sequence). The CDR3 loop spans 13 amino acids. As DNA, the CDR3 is TGTGCCAGCAGGGGCAGGGGTAATGAAAAACTGTTTTTT. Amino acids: CASRGRGNEKLFF.

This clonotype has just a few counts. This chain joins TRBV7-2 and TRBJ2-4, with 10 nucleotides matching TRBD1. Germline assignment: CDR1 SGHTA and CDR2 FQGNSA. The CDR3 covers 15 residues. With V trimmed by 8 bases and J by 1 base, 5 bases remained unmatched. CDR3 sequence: CASVGQGFAKNIQYF. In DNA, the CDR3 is TGTGCCAGCGTGGGACAGGGGTTTGCCAAAAACATTCAGTACTTC. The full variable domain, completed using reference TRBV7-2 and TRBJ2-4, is GAGVSQSPSNKVTEKGKDVELRCDPISGHTALYWYRQSLGQGLEFLIYFQGNSAPDKSGLPSDRFSAERTGGSVSTLTIQRTQQEDSAVYLCASVGQGFAKNIQYFGAGTRLSVL.

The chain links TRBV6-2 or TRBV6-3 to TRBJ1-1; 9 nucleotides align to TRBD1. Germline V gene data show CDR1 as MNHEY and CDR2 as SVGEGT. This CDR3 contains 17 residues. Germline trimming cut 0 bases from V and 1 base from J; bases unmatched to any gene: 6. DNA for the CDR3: TGTGCCAGCAGTTACTCGAGGACAGGGGTAAGGAACACTGAAGCTTTCTTT. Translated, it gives CASSYSRTGVRNTEAFF.